This T cell receptor (beta chain) was sequenced in a study of OX40 agonist ivuxolimab in advanced cancers. About the research overall: Ivuxolimab is a fully human IgG2 antibody that activates OX40 (CD134). The eligibility criteria allowed prior anti-PD-1, anti-PD-L1 or anti-CTLA-4 therapy, and 30% to 45% had some.

CDR1 is SEHNR and CDR2 is FQNEAQ in the germline V gene (reference sequence). The length of the CDR3 is 13 residues. Trimming took 2 bases from V and 8 from J, leaving 9 bases between them. Profiling relied on immunoSEQ multiplex PCR, and the TCRdb table lists in-frame clones only, not all of them. Of 57,000 or so clones in the sample, around four fifths were seen once. This specimen was CD4+ or CD8+ T cells sorted from blood, taken in a trial of the OX40 agonist ivuxolimab. The rearrangement joins TRBV7-9 to TRBJ1-4; D not resolved. This sequence was found in an adult with an advanced solid tumor such as melanoma, head and neck, liver or kidney cancer. CDR3 nucleotide sequence: TGTGCCAGCAGCTTAAGTCGTGGGGAAAAACTGTTTTTT. Protein: CASSLSRGEKLFF.